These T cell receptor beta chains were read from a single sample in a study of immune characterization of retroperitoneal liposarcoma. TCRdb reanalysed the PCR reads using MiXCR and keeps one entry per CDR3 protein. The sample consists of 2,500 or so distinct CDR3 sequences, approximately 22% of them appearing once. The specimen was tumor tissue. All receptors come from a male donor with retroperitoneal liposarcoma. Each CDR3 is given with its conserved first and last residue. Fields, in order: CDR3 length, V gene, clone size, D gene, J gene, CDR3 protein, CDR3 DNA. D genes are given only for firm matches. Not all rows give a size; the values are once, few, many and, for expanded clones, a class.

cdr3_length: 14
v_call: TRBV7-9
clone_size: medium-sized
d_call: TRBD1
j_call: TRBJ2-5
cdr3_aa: CASSSTGWQETQYF
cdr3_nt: TGTGCCAGCAGCTCGACAGGGTGGCAAGAGACCCAGTACTTC

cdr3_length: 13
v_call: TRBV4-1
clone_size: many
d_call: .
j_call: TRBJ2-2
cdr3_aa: CASSPTPTGELFF
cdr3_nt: TGCGCCAGCAGCCCGACACCAACCGGGGAGCTGTTTTTT

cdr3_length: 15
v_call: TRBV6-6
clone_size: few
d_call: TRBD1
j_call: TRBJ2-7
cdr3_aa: CASRRDRESSYEQYF
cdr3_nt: TGTGCCAGCAGGAGGGACAGGGAGAGCTCCTACGAGCAGTACTTC

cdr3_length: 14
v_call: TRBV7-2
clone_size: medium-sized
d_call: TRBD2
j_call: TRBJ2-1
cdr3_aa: CASSSSGSRETQFF
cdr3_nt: TGTGCCAGCAGCTCTAGCGGGAGCAGAGAGACCCAGTTCTTC

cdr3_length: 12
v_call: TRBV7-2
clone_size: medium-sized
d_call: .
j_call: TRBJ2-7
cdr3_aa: CASSRTVYEQYF
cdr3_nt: TGTGCCAGCAGTCGGACGGTTTACGAGCAGTACTTC

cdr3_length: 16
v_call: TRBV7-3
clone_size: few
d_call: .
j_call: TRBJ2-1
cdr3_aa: CASSLEGGRSYNEQFF
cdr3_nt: TGTGCCAGCAGCTTAGAGGGGGGGAGGTCCTACAATGAGCAGTTCTTC

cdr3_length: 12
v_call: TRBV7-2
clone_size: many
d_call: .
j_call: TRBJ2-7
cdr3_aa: CASSPTSYEQYF
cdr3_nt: TGTGCCAGCAGCCCTACTAGTTACGAGCAGTACTTC

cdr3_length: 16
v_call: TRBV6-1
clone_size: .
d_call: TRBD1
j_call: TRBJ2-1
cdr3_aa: CASSGRQGLPYNEQFF
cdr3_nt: TGTGCCAGCAGTGGTAGACAGGGGTTGCCCTACAATGAGCAGTTCTTC

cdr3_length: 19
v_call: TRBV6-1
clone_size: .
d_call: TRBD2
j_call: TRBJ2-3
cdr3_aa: CASSEPFSGRAPLRDTQYF
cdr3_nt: TGTGCCAGCAGTGAGCCCTTTAGCGGGAGGGCCCCCTTGCGCGATACGCAGTATTTT

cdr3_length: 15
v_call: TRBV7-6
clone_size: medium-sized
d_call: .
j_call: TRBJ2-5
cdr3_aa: CASSKGGAFKETQYF
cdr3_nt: TGTGCCAGCAGTAAAGGGGGGGCTTTCAAGGAGACCCAGTACTTC

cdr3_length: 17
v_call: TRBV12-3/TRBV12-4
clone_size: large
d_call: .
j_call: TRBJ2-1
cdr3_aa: CASSLGDSASSYNEQFF
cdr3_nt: TGTGCCAGCAGTTTAGGGGATAGCGCCAGCTCCTACAATGAGCAGTTCTTC

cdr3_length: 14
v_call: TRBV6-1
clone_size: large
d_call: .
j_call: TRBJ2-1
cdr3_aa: CASSEAWGPHEQFF
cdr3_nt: TGTGCCAGCAGTGAAGCGTGGGGTCCCCACGAGCAGTTCTTC

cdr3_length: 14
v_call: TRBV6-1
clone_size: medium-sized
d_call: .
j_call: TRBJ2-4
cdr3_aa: CASSERGANNEQYF
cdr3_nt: TGTGCCAGCAGTGAACGGGGGGCGAACAATGAGCAGTACTTC

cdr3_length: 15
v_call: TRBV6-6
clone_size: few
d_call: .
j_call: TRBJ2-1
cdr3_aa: CASSGQGSGGDEQFF
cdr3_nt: TGTGCCAGCTCGGGGCAAGGGTCAGGGGGGGACGAGCAGTTCTTC

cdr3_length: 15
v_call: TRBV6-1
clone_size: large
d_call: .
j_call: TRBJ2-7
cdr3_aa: CASSEAPGPPKEQYF
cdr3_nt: TGTGCCAGCAGTGAAGCGCCAGGTCCCCCCAAAGAGCAGTACTTC

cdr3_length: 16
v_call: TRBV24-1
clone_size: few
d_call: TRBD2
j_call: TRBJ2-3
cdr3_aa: CATSGDGGRGPDTQYF
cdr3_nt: TGTGCCACCAGCGGCGATGGCGGGAGGGGGCCAGATACGCAGTATTTT

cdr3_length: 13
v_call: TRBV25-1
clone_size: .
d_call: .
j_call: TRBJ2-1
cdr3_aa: CASSEPRGYEQFF
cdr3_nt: TGTGCCAGCAGTGAACCAAGGGGCTATGAGCAGTTCTTC

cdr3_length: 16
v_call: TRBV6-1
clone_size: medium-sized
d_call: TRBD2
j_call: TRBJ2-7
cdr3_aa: CASSEAAGGSFYEQYF
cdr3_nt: TGTGCCAGCAGTGAAGCGGCGGGAGGGTCTTTCTACGAGCAGTACTTC

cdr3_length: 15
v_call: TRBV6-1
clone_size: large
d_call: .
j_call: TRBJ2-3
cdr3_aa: CASSLQGAETDTQYF
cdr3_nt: TGTGCCAGCAGCCTCCAAGGGGCGGAAACAGATACGCAGTATTTT

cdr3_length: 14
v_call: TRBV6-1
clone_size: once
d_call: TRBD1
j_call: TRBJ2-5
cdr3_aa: CASSQGQGFGTQYF
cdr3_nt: TGTGCCAGCAGCCAGGGACAGGGGTTTGGGACCCAGTACTTC

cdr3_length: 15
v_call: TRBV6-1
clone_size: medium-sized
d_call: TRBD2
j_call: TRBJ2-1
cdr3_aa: CASTLRTSGSGEQFF
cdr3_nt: TGTGCCAGCACCCTAAGGACTAGCGGGAGTGGGGAGCAGTTCTTC

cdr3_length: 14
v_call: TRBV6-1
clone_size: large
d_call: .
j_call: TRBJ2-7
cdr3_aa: CASSGTRGPYEQYF
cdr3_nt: TGTGCCAGCAGCGGTACTAGAGGACCCTACGAGCAGTACTTC

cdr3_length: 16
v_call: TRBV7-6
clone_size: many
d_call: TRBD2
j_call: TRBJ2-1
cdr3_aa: CASSPSGGSLSYEQFF
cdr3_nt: TGTGCCAGCAGCCCAAGTGGCGGGAGTCTCTCCTACGAGCAGTTCTTC

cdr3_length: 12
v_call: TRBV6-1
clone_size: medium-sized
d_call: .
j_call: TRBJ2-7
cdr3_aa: CASSLVGNEQYF
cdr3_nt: TGTGCCAGCAGTCTCGTGGGCAATGAGCAGTACTTC

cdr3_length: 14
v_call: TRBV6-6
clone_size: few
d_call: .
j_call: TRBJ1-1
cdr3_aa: CASSTTGWGTEAFF
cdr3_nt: TGTGCCAGCAGTACCACAGGGTGGGGCACTGAAGCTTTCTTT

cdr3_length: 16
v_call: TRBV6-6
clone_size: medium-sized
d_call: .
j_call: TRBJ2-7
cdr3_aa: CASSYGARLVGYEQYF
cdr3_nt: TGTGCCAGCAGTTACGGCGCAAGGCTAGTGGGCTACGAGCAGTACTTC

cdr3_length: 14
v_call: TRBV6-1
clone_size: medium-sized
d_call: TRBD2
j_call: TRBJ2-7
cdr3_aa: CATGGTGGSYEQYF
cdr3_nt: TGTGCCACCGGGGGGACGGGGGGCTCCTACGAGCAGTACTTC

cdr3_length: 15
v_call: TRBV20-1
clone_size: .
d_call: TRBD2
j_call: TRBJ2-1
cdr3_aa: CSARDIAGGHNEQFF
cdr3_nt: TGCAGTGCTAGAGATATCGCGGGAGGTCACAATGAGCAGTTCTTC

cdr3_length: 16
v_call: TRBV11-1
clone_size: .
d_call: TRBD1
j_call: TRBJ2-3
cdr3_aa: CASSLEWGQGRDTQYF
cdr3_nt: TGTGCCAGCAGCTTAGAGTGGGGACAGGGGAGGGATACGCAGTATTTT

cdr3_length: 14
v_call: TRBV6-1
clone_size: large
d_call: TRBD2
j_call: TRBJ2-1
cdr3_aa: CASIPGGAVNEQFF
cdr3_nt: TGTGCCAGCATTCCGGGGGGTGCGGTCAATGAGCAGTTCTTC

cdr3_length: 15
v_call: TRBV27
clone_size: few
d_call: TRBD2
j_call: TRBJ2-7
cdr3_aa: CASRGRLAGNYEQYF
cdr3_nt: TGTGCCAGCAGGGGTCGACTAGCGGGGAACTACGAGCAGTACTTC

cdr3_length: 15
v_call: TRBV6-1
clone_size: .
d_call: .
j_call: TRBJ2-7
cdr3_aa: CASTELTLPVHEQYF
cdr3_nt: TGTGCCAGCACCGAACTGACCCTCCCGGTTCACGAGCAGTACTTC

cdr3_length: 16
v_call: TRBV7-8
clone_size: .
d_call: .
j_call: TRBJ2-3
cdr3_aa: CASSPQGEGPTDTQYF
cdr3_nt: TGTGCCAGCAGCCCCCAGGGGGAGGGCCCCACAGATACGCAGTATTTT

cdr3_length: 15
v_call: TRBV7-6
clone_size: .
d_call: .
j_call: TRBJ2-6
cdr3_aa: CASSFTASGANVLTF
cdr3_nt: TGTGCCAGCAGCTTTACTGCATCTGGGGCCAACGTCCTGACTTTC

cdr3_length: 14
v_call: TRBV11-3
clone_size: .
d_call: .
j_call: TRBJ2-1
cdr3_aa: CASSLVATYNEQFF
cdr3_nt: TGTGCCAGCAGCTTAGTTGCCACTTACAATGAGCAGTTCTTC

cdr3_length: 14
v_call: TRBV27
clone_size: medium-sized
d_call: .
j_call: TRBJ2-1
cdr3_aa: CASSAGTTNNEQFF
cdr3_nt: TGTGCCAGCAGTGCCGGGACCACTAACAATGAGCAGTTCTTC

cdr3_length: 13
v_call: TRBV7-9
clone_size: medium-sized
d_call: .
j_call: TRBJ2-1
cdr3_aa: CASSRTGSETQFF
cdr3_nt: TGTGCCAGCAGCAGGACGGGGTCAGAGACCCAGTTCTTC

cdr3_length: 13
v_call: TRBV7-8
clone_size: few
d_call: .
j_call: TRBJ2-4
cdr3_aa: CASSLGTNNEQYF
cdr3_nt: TGTGCCAGCAGCTTAGGGACTAACAATGAGCAGTACTTC

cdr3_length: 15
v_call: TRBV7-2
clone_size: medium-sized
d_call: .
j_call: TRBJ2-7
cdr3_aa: CASSLQSGGLYEQYF
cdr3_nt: TGTGCCAGCAGCTTACAATCCGGGGGGCTTTACGAGCAGTACTTC

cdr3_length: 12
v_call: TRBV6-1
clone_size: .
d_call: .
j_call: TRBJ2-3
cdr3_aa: CASSDRVDTQYF
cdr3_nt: TGTGCCAGCAGTGATAGGGTTGATACGCAGTATTTT

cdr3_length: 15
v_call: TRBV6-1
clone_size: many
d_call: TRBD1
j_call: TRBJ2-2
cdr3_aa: CASSGSTGRTGELFF
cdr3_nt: TGTGCCAGCAGTGGATCGACAGGGCGAACCGGGGAGCTGTTTTTT

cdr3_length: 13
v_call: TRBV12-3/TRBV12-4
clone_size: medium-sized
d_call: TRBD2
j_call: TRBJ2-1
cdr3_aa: CASKAGAQETQFF
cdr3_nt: TGTGCCAGCAAAGCGGGAGCCCAAGAGACCCAGTTCTTC

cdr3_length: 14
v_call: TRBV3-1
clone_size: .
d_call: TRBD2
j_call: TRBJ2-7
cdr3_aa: CASSPGLAGYEQYF
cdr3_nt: TGTGCCAGCAGCCCCGGACTAGCGGGCTACGAGCAGTACTTC

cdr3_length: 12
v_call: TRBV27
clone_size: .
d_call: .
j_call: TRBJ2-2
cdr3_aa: CASRDTSGELFF
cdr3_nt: TGTGCCAGCAGGGACACTTCTGGGGAGCTGTTTTTT

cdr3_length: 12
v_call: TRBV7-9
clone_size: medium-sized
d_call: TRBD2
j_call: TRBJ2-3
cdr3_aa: CASSPGGDTQYF
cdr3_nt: TGTGCCAGCAGCCCCGGGGGGGATACGCAGTATTTT